The 3 T cell receptor beta chains given below trace back to one sample, sequenced in a study of regulatory T cells in long-lasting Graves disease. As to time point: newly diagnosed GD, antithyroid drugs for less than 3 months. The authors made the TCR library using RNA they extracted from PBMCs. Combining iRepertoire HTBI primers with Arm-PCR of CDR3 regions, the authors built TCR beta libraries. MiXCR, applied by TCRdb to the multiplex PCR reads, yields one record per CDR3 protein. The sample includes roughly 500,000 distinct CDR3 sequences, 13% of them seen just once. This sample was also put to use in a study of T cells in Graves' hyperthyroidism and ophthalmopathy.

The starting material was peripheral blood mononuclear cells (PBMCs), obtained at new diagnosis, from a patient treated with antithyroid drugs. These TCRs come from a man aged 25-40 years with Graves disease.

The sample holds a few counts of this clonotype. The V gene is TRBV27, the J gene TRBJ2-7; 10 bases fit TRBD2. Germline V gives CDR1 MNHEY, CDR2 SMNVEV (reference sequence). V was clipped by 5 bases and J by 6 bases; unmatched bases: 10. This CDR3 contains 15 residues. The CDR3 sequence: CASSLVSGRAPEQYF. The CDR3 DNA is TGTGCCAGCAGTCTCGTGAGCGGGAGGGCCCCCGAGCAGTACTTC.

This clonotype has more than one count but fewer than ten. The chain links TRBV6-2 or TRBV6-3 to TRBJ1-1; D possibly corresponds to TRBD1 (5 bases). Trimming left V 9 bases short and J 8 bases short, with 19 bases between. The V gene's germline CDR1 is MNHEY and CDR2 SVGEGT. The CDR3 is 13 residues long. The CDR3 is CASTTGTYLEAFF. The CDR3 coding sequence is TGTGCCAGTACCACCGGGACCTATTTAGAAGCTTTCTTT.

In this sample, this clonotype turned up many times. The chain employs TRBV6-2 or TRBV6-3 and TRBJ2-1; 7 positions match TRBD1. Germline CDR1 reads MNHEY; CDR2 reads SVGEGT. The CDR3 is 17 residues long. V lost 2 bases, J lost 2 bases, and 9 bases stayed unmatched. The CDR3 DNA sequence: TGTGCCAGCAGTTACCACCCGCGAGGGGGCGCCTACAATGAGCAGTTCTTC. It encodes CASSYHPRGGAYNEQFF.